This entry lists 9 T cell receptor beta chains sequenced from one sample in a study of identical twins. TCRdb independently ran MiXCR on the 5' RACE reads; one entry per CDR3 protein. This table holds roughly 690,000 distinct CDR3 sequences, 21% found once. These same data were also listed under a study on T cells expressing NK-cell markers.

Specimen: PBMCs. The origin of the receptors is a woman between 18 and 29 years old in good health.

V usage is TRBV15 and J usage is TRBJ2-1; the D gene could be TRBD1 or TRBD2 (6 bases each). V lost 2 bases and J lost 6, with 17 bases in between. This CDR3 has 16 amino acids. Germline CDR1 reads LNHNV; CDR2 reads YYDKDF (reference sequence). The DNA for the CDR3 is TGTGCCACCAGCAGACAGGGGACCGGGGGATCCAATGAGCAGTTCTTC. Translation: CATSRQGTGGSNEQFF.

This chain joins TRBV11-2 and TRBJ2-1; 11 nucleotides align to TRBD2. V was clipped by 2 bases and J by 8 bases; unmatched bases: 8. CDR1 and CDR2 from the germline V gene are SGHAT and FQNNGV. The CDR3 sequence is 16 residues long. The CDR3 is CASSLPLAGGLDEQFF. Here the CDR3 DNA reads TGTGCCAGCAGCTTACCTTTAGCGGGAGGGCTCGATGAGCAGTTCTTC.

This clonotype appeared a few times. The chain has TRBV27 and TRBJ2-4; TRBD1 agrees at 8 bases. Losses at the gene ends were 5 bases for V and 1 base for J; bases not matched to a gene: 1. There are 14 residues in the CDR3. Germline V gives CDR1 MNHEY, CDR2 SMNVEV (reference sequence). The CDR3 DNA sequence: TGTGCCAGCAGTCACAGGGGGGCCAAAAACATTCAGTACTTC. Translating gives CASSHRGAKNIQYF.

The chain links TRBV12-3 or TRBV12-4 to TRBJ2-1; 9 bases map to TRBD2. Trimming at V came to 3 bases and at J to 7 bases, leaving 4 bases not matched to a gene. The CDR3 consists of 14 residues. CDR3 residues: CASSLAGGWNEQFF. The CDR3 DNA sequence: TGTGCCAGCAGTTTGGCGGGAGGGTGGAATGAGCAGTTCTTC.

In nucleotides, the CDR3 is TGTGCCACCAGAAGAAAGGGGGAGGGGGCTTGGGAGCAGTTCTTC. This encodes CATRRKGEGAWEQFF. V and J are TRBV15 and TRBJ2-1; possibly TRBD1 or TRBD2 for D (7 bases each). The CDR3 is 15 amino acids. The germline V gene has CDR1 LNHNV and CDR2 YYDKDF (reference sequence). Between the trimmed V and J ends, which lost 6 bases and 10 bases, there was a span of 22 bases.

DNA for the CDR3: TGCGCCAGCAGCCTGGACCTCGAAAGCAATCTGGGACATGAGCAGTTCTTC. Translated, it gives CASSLDLESNLGHEQFF. The rearrangement uses TRBV5-1 and TRBJ2-1; D possibly uses TRBD1 or TRBD2 (5 bases each). This CDR3 has 17 residues. Germline CDR1 SGHRS, CDR2 YFSETQ. Trimming cost V 4 bases and J 8 bases, with 25 bases left between them.

This clonotype was picked up a small number of times. The chain is built from TRBV20-1 and TRBJ1-1, with D possibly TRBD1 on 6 matching bases. This CDR3 region has 14 residues. The germline V and J ends were trimmed by 0 bases and 4 bases, with 12 bases remaining between them. Germline V lookup: CDR1 DFQATT, CDR2 SNEGSKA (reference sequence). The CDR3 spells CSAREGGAITEAFF. The DNA of the CDR3 is TGCAGTGCTAGAGAGGGGGGGGCTATCACTGAAGCTTTCTTT.

This chain uses TRBV7-9 with TRBJ2-3; no firm D call. V lost 0 bases and J 5 bases, leaving 6 bases between the germline ends. The CDR3 has 13 residues. CDR1 and CDR2 (germline): SEHNR, FQNEAQ (reference sequence). This CDR3 reads CASSLATVDTQYF. In DNA, the CDR3 is TGTGCCAGCAGCTTAGCCACCGTAGATACGCAGTATTTT.

This clonotype was found a few times. The chain joins TRBV29-1 to TRBJ2-7; the D call may be TRBD1 or TRBD2 (5 bases each). Between the trimmed V and J ends, which lost 2 bases and 8 bases, there was a span of 22 bases. CDR1 is SQVTM, CDR2 ANQGSEA, per germline. The CDR3 length is 15 residues. CDR3 bases: TGCAGCGTTGAATCTAGGCAGGGCGCGACTATCAAGCAGTACTTC. Its translation is CSVESRQGATIKQYF.